This T cell receptor (beta chain) was profiled in a study of T cells after yellow fever vaccination. Germline CDR1 SGHTA, CDR2 FQGNSA. Trimming pared 3 bases from V and 0 bases from J, leaving 12 bases between. CDR3 length equals 16 residues. TCRdb fed the 5' RACE reads into MiXCR, producing one record per CDR3 protein. Of about 340,000 distinct CDR3 sequences in the sample, roughly an eighth are singletons; the top ten hold around 3%. This clonotype was seen more than once but under ten times. This clonotype was sampled from a man in his late teens or twenties who received the YFV17D yellow fever vaccine. The gene calls are TRBV7-2 and TRBJ1-3, with a tentative D call TRBD1 (6 bases). The specimen comprised CD4+ T cells sorted from PBMCs, sampled 15 days after the yellow fever booster vaccination. CDR3 region: CASSFMTGNSGNTIYF. CDR3 sequence (DNA): TGTGCCAGCAGCTTCATGACAGGAAACTCTGGAAACACCATATATTTT.